A selection of T cell receptor beta chains follows, all from one sample in a study of OX40 agonist ivuxolimab in advanced cancers. Produced via immunoSEQ multiplex PCR; TCRdb's table is partial and in-frame only. The sample carries about 69,000 clones, roughly 92% recorded once. The source material was CD4+ or CD8+ T cells sorted from blood, sampled in a trial of the OX40 agonist ivuxolimab. These receptors were collected from an adult with an advanced solid tumor such as melanoma, head and neck, liver or kidney cancer. Both conserved end residues are part of each CDR3. A D gene is named only where the DNA matches it firmly. Clone size is given for some rows only: seen once, a few or many times, or a class if the clone is expanded.

clone_size j_call d_call v_call cdr3_nt cdr3_aa
- TRBJ1-6 TRBD1 TRBV6-5 TGTGCCAGCAGTAGGGGACAGGGAAATTCACCCCTCCACTTT CASSRGQGNSPLHF
once TRBJ1-5 - TRBV19 TGTGCCAGTAGTATGCAAGCCAAGCAAAATCAGCCCCAGCATTTT CASSMQAKQNQPQHF
once TRBJ2-7 - TRBV6-5 TGTGCCAGCAACGAGCAGTACTTC CASNEQYF
- TRBJ1-4 - TRBV10-1 TGCGCCAGCAGTGAGGGGGACCGGAAGGAAAAACTGTTTTTT CASSEGDRKEKLFF
few TRBJ1-5 - TRBV27 TGTGCCAGCAGTGACCGTACAGGGCGGGCTCAGCCCCAGCATTTT CASSDRTGRAQPQHF
few TRBJ2-3 TRBD2 TRBV5-1 TGCGCCAGCAGCTTGGCGGGACTAGCTCAGGCAGATACGCAGTATTTT CASSLAGLAQADTQYF
few TRBJ2-2 - TRBV25-1 TGTGCCAGCAGTCGCGGGGTCGGGGAGCTGTTTTTT CASSRGVGELFF
- TRBJ2-1 - TRBV28 TGTGCCAGCAGCCGGACCGGCCTCTCCTACAATGAGCAGTTCTTC CASSRTGLSYNEQFF
- TRBJ2-7 TRBD2 TRBV29-1 TGCAGCGTTGGCGGGCTGGCGGGAGCTGGCGAGCAGTACTTC CSVGGLAGAGEQYF
- TRBJ2-2 - TRBV6-5 TGTGCCAGCAGTTACTGGGGTCCGGACACCGGGGAGCTGTTTTTT CASSYWGPDTGELFF
- TRBJ2-1 - TRBV13 TGTGCCAGCAGCTTGGAAGGGAGTCAAGACAATGAGCAGTTCTTC CASSLEGSQDNEQFF
- TRBJ2-7 - TRBV5-5 TGTGCCAGCAGCTTGGCAGGGGTCACCTACGAGCAGTACTTC CASSLAGVTYEQYF
- TRBJ2-1 - TRBV10-1 TGCGCCAGCAGTGATGGGGGGTACAATGAGCAGTTCTTC CASSDGGYNEQFF